This entry concerns a single TCR beta chain. This sample was taken from a study of T cell changes during pregnancy in multiple sclerosis. Profiling relied on immunoSEQ multiplex PCR, and the TCRdb table lists in-frame clones only, not all of them. Of around 29,000 clones listed, 90% to 95% were seen once; the top ten hold roughly 5.8%. Germline-derived CDR1 and CDR2 are MDHEN and SYDVKM. This CDR3 is built from 15 residues. The ends lost 6 bases at V and 4 bases at J; junction bases unmatched: 10. This clonotype originated in a female donor with multiple sclerosis, enrolled in a pregnancy study. The chain joins TRBV28 to TRBJ2-5; TRBD2 matches at 8 bases. The material sequenced was CD8+ T cells from peripheral blood mononuclear cells, taken before pregnancy. Written as DNA, the CDR3 is TGTGCCAGCAGCTCCCCGACTAGCGACGGAGAGACCCAGTACTTC. Translation gives CASSSPTSDGETQYF.